This TCR beta chain was identified during a study (dated by TCRdb to the early 2010s). The CDR3 goes from the cysteine to the phenylalanine over 15 residues. The DNA shown is the 45-base CDR3, in frame from base 1. CDR1 is given as DFQATT and CDR2 as SNEGSKA, both from the germline V gene (reference sequence). The germline V end is reduced by 2 bases and the J end by 5 bases; junction bases left unmatched: 9. The sequencer listed for this sample is Illumina Genome Analyzer IIx. Starting from the raw public reads, TCRdb applied fastp trimming at Q25, assembled clones with MiXCR and retained in-frame beta chains. Every CDR3 protein is listed once, alongside the most common genes and DNA of its rows. Within this sample are about 15,000 distinct CDR3 sequences, with approximately 34% of them counted one time only. The ten largest clones add up to 15% to 20% of the sample. This clonotype was seen at least ten times. This clone's antigen is unknown. The sample holds no much larger clone one base away, and base qualities are not on file.

The TCR comes from a human donor. Sequenced sample: blood. Recombination joined TRBV20-1 with TRBJ1-1, with TRBD1 identical over 9 junction bases. The nucleotide sequence reads as follows: TGCAGTGCTAGATCGGGGACAGGGCTAAAAACTGAAGCTTTCTTT. Its product reads: CSARSGTGLKTEAFF.